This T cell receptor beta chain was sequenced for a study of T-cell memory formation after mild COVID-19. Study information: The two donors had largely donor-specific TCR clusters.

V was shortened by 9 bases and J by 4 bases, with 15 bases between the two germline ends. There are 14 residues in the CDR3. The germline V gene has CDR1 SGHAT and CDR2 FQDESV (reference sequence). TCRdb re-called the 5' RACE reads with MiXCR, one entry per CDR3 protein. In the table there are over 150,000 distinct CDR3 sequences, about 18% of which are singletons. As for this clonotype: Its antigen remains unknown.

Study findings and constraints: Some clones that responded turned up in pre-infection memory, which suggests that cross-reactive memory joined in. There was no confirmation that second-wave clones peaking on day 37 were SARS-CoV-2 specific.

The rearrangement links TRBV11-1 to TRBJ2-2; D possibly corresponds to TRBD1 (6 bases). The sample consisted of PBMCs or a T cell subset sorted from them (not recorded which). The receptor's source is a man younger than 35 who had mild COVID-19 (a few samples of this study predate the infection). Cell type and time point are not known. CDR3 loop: CASRQERSTGELFF. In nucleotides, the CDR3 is TGTGCCAGTAGACAGGAACGGAGCACCGGGGAGCTGTTTTTT.